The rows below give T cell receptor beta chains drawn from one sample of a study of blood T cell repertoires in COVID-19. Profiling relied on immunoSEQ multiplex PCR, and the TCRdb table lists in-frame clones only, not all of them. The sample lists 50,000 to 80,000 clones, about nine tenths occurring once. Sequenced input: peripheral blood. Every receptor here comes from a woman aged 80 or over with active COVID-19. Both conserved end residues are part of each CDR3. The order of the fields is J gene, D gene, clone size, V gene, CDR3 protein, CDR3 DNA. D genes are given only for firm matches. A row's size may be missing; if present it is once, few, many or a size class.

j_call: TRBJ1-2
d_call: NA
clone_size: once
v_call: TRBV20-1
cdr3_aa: CSAKGNYGYTF
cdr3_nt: TGCAGTGCTAAGGGGAACTATGGCTACACCTTC

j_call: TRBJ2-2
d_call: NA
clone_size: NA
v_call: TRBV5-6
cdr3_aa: CASSLVSGSGGGNTGELFF
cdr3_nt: TGTGCCAGCAGCTTGGTCTCTGGTTCGGGGGGCGGGAACACCGGGGAGCTGTTTTTT

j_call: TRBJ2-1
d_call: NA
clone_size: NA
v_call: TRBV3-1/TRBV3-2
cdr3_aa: CASSQGGGGNEQFF
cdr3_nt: TGTGCCAGCAGCCAAGGAGGAGGAGGGAATGAGCAGTTCTTC

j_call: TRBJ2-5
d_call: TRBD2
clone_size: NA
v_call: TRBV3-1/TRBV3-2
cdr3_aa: CASSQGGTNQETQYF
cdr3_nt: TGTGCCAGCAGCCAAGGCGGGACTAACCAAGAGACCCAGTACTTC

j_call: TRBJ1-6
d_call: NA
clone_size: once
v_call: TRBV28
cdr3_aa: CASSQPEGAGSPLHF
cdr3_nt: TGTGCCAGCAGTCAACCGGAGGGTGCGGGTTCACCCCTCCACTTT

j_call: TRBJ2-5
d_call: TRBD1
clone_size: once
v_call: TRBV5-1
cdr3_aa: CASSARDRGGETQYF
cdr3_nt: TGCGCCAGCAGCGCCCGGGACAGGGGAGGAGAGACCCAGTACTTC

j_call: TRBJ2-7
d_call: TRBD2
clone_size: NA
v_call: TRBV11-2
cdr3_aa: CASSLDMAGEVQYF
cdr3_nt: TGTGCCAGCAGCTTAGATATGGCGGGAGAGGTGCAATACTTC

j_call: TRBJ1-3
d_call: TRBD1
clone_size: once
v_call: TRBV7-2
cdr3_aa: CASSLNPLIGTGGNTIYF
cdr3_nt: TGTGCCAGCAGCTTAAACCCGTTGATTGGGACAGGGGGAAACACCATATATTTT

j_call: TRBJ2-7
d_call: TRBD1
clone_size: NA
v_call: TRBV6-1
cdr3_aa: CASSEVTGTVTYEQYF
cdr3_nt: TGTGCCAGCAGTGAAGTAACGGGGACAGTCACCTACGAGCAGTACTTC

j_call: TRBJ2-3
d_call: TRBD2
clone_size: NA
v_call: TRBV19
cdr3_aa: CASSTRRDYINTDTQYF
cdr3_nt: TGTGCCAGTAGTACGCGCCGGGACTACATAAACACAGATACGCAGTATTTT

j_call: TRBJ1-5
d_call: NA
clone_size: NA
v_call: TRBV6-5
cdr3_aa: CASSPYPSGNQPQHF
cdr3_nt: TGTGCCAGCAGTCCATACCCCAGCGGCAATCAGCCCCAGCATTTT

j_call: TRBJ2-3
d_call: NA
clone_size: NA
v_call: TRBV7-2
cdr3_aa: CASSLTILDTQYF
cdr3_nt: TGTGCCAGCAGCTTAACTATTTTAGATACGCAGTATTTT

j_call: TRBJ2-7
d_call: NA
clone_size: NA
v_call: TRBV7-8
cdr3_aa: CASSSFEGAYEQYF
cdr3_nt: TGTGCCAGCAGCTCCTTTGAGGGGGCCTACGAGCAGTACTTC

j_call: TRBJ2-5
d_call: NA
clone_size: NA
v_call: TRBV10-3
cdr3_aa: CATWDIQETQYF
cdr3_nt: TGTGCCACCTGGGACATCCAAGAGACCCAGTACTTC

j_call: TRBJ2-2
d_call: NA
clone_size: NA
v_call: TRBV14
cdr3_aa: CASSQFNRASTGELFF
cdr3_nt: TGTGCCAGCAGCCAATTTAACAGGGCAAGCACCGGGGAGCTGTTTTTT

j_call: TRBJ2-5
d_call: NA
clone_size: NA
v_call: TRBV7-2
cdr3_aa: CASSLTRGQETQYF
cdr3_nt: TGTGCCAGCAGCTTAACCCGGGGCCAAGAGACCCAGTACTTC

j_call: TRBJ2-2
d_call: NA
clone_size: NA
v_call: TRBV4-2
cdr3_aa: CASSQAKTGTGELFF
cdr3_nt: TGTGCCAGCAGCCAAGCAAAGACAGGCACCGGGGAGCTGTTTTTT

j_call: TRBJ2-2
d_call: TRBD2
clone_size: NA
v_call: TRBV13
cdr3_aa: CASSLSLAGGPGELFF
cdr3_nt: TGTGCCAGCAGCTTATCACTAGCGGGGGGGCCCGGGGAGCTGTTTTTT

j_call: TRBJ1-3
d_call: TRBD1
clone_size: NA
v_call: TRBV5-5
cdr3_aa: CASSLGTGHGNTIYF
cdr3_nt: TGTGCCAGCAGTCTTGGGACAGGCCATGGAAACACCATATATTTT

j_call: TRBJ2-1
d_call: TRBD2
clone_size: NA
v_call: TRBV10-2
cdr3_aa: CASRTSGGPPFF
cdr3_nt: TGCGCCAGCAGAACTAGCGGGGGGCCCCCTTTCTTC

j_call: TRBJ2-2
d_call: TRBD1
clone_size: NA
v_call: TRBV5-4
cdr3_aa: CASSPRTGSGELFF
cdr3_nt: TGTGCCAGCAGCCCGAGGACAGGGTCCGGGGAGCTGTTTTTT

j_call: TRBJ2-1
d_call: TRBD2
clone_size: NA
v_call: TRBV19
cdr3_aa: CASSIISSGVDNEQFF
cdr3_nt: TGTGCCAGTAGTATAATCAGTAGCGGGGTTGACAATGAGCAGTTCTTC

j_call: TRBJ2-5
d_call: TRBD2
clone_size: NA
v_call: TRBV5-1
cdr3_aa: CASSPALSSGNQETQYF
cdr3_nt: TGCGCCAGCAGCCCCGCCTTGTCTAGCGGGAACCAAGAGACCCAGTACTTC

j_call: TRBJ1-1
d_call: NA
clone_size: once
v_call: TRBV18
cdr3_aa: CASSRQGPNTEAFF
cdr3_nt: TGTGCCAGCTCACGCCAGGGGCCGAACACTGAAGCTTTCTTT

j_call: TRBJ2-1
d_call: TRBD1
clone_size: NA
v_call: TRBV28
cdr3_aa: CASSLPRGRGSRNEQFF
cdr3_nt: TGTGCCAGCAGTTTACCGAGGGGGCGCGGATCTCGAAATGAGCAGTTCTTC

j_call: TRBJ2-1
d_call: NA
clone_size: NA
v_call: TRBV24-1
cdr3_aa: CATSDFMGSGNNEQFF
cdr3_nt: TGTGCCACCAGTGATTTTATGGGCTCTGGAAACAATGAGCAGTTCTTC

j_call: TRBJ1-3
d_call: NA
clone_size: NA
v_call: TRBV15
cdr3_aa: CATSRGGGRLSGNTIYF
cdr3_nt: TGTGCCACCAGCAGAGGGGGGGGCAGACTCTCTGGAAACACCATATATTTT

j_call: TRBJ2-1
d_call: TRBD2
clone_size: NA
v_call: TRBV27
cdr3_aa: CASSPLAGGPNYNEQFF
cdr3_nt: TGTGCCAGCAGTCCCTTAGCGGGGGGGCCCAATTACAATGAGCAGTTCTTC

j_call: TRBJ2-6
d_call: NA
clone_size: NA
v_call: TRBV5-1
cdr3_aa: CASSLDSRGSGANVLTF
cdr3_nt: TGCGCCAGCAGCTTGGATAGCAGGGGCTCTGGGGCCAACGTCCTGACTTTC

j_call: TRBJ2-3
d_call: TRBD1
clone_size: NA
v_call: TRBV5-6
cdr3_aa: CASSLRLLRGQSTDTQYF
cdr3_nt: TGTGCCAGCAGCTTGAGGCTACTCAGGGGGCAGAGCACAGATACGCAGTATTTT

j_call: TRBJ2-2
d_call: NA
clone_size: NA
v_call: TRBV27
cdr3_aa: CATADSLDGELFF
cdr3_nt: TGTGCCACCGCGGACTCATTGGACGGGGAGCTGTTTTTT

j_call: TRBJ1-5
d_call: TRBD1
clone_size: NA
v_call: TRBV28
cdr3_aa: CASGSSDRGHQPQHF
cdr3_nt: TGTGCCAGCGGATCCAGTGACAGGGGGCATCAGCCCCAGCATTTT

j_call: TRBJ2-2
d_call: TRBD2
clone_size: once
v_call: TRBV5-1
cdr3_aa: CASSSRTSEVGELFF
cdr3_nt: TGCGCCAGCAGCTCCAGGACTAGCGAGGTCGGGGAGCTGTTTTTT

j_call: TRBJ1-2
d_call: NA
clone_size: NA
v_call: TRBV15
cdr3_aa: CATSRALGLTDYGYTF
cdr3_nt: TGTGCCACCAGCAGAGCGTTGGGCCTCACTGACTATGGCTACACCTTC